The clone carrying this T cell receptor beta chain was counted once. This specimen belongs to a study of blood T cell repertoires in COVID-19. In germline, CDR1 is LGHDT, CDR2 YNNKEL (reference sequence). V lost 1 base to trimming and J lost 5 bases, with 8 bases between them. The CDR3 length is 13 residues. Method: immunoSEQ multiplex PCR; TCRdb's copy keeps in-frame clones and lacks some. Here the sample spans 210,000 or so clones, around 86% being singletons. This receptor was obtained from a man between 45 and 60 years old with acute or convalescent COVID-19. Sequencing was performed on peripheral blood. This chain uses TRBV3-1 (or the pseudogene TRBV3-2) with TRBJ2-5, with TRBD1 as a possible D gene (6 bases). The DNA for the CDR3 is TGTGCCAGCAGCCAAGGCCAGGGGGAGACCCAGTACTTC. It yields the protein CASSQGQGETQYF.